This TCR beta chain was sequenced for a study of beta chain features in type 1 diabetes. About the study: Age, gender and cell yields were similar between patients and healthy donors. Overall study findings and caveats: Type 1 diabetes patients showed a moderate but significant shortening of TCRB CDR3s in all four CD4+ subsets.

The study reverse transcribed the entire isolated RNA, so it sequenced expressed TCRB transcripts. Here immunoSEQ multiplex PCR was the method, and the copy in TCRdb shows in-frame clones only, minus some. The table includes 550,000 to 850,000 clones, about an eighth detected once. There are a few counts of this clone. Its antigen is as yet unknown. The sequence was obtained from a man aged 18 to 29 with type 1 diabetes. Sequences were obtained from naive CD4+ T cells from blood.

The DNA for the CDR3 is TGCGCCAGCAGCTGGGGGGGCGATGAGCAGTTCTTC. Protein sequence: CASSWGGDEQFF. The J gene is TRBJ2-1, the V gene TRBV5-1, with D possibly being TRBD2 (7 bases). The CDR3 extends over 12 amino acids. Germline CDR1 and CDR2: SGHRS and YFSETQ. The V and J ends lost 3 bases and 8 bases respectively, with 9 bases between them.